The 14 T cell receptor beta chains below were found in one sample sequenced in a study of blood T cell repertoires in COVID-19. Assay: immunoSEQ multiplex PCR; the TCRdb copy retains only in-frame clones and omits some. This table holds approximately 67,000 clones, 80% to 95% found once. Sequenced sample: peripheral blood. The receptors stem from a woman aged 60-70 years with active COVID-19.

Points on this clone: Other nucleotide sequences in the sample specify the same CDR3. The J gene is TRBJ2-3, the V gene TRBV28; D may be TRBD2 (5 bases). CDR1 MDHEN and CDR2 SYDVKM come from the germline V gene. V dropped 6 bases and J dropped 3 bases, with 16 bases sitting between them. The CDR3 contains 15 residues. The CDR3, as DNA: TGTGCCAGCAGGATCCGAGCCGGCGGGACAGATACGCAGTATTTT. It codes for CASRIRAGGTDTQYF.

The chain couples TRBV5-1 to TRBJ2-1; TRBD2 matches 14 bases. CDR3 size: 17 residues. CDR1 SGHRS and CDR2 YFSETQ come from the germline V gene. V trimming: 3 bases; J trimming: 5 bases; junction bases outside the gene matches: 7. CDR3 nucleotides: TGCGCCAGCAGCTCGACTAGCGGGAGGGTCCAACACAATGAGCAGTTCTTC. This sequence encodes CASSSTSGRVQHNEQFF.

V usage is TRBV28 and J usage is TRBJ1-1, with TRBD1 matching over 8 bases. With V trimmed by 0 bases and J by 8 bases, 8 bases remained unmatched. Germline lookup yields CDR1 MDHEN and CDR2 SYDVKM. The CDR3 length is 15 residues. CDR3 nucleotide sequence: TGTGCCAGCAGTTTATGGACAGGGGACCGAGAAGAAGCTTTCTTT. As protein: CASSLWTGDREEAFF.

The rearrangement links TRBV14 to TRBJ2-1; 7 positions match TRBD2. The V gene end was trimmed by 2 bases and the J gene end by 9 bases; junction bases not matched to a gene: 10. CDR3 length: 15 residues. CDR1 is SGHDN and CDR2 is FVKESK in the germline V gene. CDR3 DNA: TGTGCCAGCAGCCAACTGTCTAGCGGTAGTGGTGAGCAGTTCTTC. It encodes CASSQLSSGSGEQFF.

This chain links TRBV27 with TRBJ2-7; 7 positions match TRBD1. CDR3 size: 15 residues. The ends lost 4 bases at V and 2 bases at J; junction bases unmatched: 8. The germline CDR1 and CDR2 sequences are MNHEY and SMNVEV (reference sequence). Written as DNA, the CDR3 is TGTGCCAGCAGTTCACCCGGACAGGCAGCCTACGAGCAGTACTTC. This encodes CASSSPGQAAYEQYF.

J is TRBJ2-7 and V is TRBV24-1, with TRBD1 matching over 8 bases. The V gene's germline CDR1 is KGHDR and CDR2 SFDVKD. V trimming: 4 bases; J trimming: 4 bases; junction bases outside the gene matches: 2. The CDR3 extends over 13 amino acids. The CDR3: CATSDGDRYEQYF. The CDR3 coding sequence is TGTGCCACCAGTGACGGGGACAGGTACGAGCAGTACTTC.

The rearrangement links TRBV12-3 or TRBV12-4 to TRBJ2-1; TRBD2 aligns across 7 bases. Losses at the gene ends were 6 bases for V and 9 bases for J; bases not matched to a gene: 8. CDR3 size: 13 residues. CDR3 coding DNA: TGTGCCAGCAGCCGGACTAGACGAGCTGAGCAGTTCTTC. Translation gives CASSRTRRAEQFF.

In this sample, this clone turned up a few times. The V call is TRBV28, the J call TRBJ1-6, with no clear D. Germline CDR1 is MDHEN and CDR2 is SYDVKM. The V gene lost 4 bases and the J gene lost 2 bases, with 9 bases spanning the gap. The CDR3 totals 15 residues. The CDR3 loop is CASSSSRAYNSPLHF. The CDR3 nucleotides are TGTGCCAGCAGTTCCTCGAGGGCCTATAATTCACCCCTCCACTTT.

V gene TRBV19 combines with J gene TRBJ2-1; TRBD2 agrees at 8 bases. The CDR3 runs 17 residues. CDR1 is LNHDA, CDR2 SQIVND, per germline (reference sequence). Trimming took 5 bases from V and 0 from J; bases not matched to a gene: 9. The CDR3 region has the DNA TGTGCCAGTAGTTCTGCCGGGACTAGGAGCTCCTACAATGAGCAGTTCTTC. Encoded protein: CASSSAGTRSSYNEQFF. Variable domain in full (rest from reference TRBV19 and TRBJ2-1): DGGITQSPKYLFRKEGQNVTLSCEQNLNHDAMYWYRQDPGQGLRLIYYSQIVNDFQKGDIAEGYSVSREKKESFPLTVTSAQKNPTAFYLCASSSAGTRSSYNEQFFGPGTRLTVL.

CDR3 region: CASSLGGFDGYTF. CDR3 DNA: TGTGCCAGCAGTTTAGGAGGGTTCGATGGCTACACCTTC. The chain has TRBV12-3 or TRBV12-4 and TRBJ1-2, with no clear D. This CDR3 comprises 13 residues. V lost 1 base and J lost 6, with 9 bases in between.

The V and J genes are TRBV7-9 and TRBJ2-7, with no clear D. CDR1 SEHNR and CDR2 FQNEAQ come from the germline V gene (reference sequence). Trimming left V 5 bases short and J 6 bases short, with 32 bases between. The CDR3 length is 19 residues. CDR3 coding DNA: TGTGCCAGCAGCCCCCTCGGTCGCACCCATACCGCCCATCTGATCGAGCAGTACTTC. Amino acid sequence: CASSPLGRTHTAHLIEQYF.

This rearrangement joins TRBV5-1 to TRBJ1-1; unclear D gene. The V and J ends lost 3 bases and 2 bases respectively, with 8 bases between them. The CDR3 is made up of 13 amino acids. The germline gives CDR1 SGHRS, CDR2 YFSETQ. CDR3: CASSWYSNTEAFF. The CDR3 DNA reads TGCGCCAGCAGCTGGTATAGTAACACTGAAGCTTTCTTT.

The CDR3 sequence: CASSLAGVEMNTEAFF. CDR3 nucleotides: TGCGCCAGCAGCTTGGCAGGGGTGGAGATGAACACTGAAGCTTTCTTT. V gene TRBV5-1 combines with J gene TRBJ1-1; D possibly corresponds to TRBD1 (6 bases). CDR1 is SGHRS and CDR2 is YFSETQ in the germline V gene. V lost 0 bases, J lost 0 bases, and 12 bases lay in between. The CDR3 covers 16 residues.

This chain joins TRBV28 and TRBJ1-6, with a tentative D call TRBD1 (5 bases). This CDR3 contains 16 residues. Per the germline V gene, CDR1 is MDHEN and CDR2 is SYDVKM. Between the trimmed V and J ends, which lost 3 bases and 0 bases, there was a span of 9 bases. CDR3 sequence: CASSLGRSSYNSPLHF. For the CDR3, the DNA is TGTGCCAGCAGTTTGGGGCGTAGCTCCTATAATTCACCCCTCCACTTT.